This entry lists 2 T cell receptor beta chains sequenced from one sample in a study of blood T cell repertoires in COVID-19. TCRdb's table, derived via immunoSEQ multiplex PCR, lists solely in-frame clones and lacks some. The table records more than 110,000 clones, roughly four fifths of them present only once. Sequenced input: peripheral blood. Receptor source: a woman older than 75 in a cohort sampled during active or convalescent COVID-19.

V gene TRBV7-8 combines with J gene TRBJ1-1; TRBD1 agrees at 8 bases. The J segment lost 4 bases and the V segment lost 5 bases, leaving 6 bases of the junction unmatched. Looked up from germline, CDR1 is SGHVS and CDR2 is FQNEAQ. The CDR3 is 14 amino acids. CDR3 loop: CASSPGQGSTEAFF. CDR3 bases: TGTGCCAGCAGCCCTGGACAGGGTTCCACTGAAGCTTTCTTT.

The chain joins TRBV2 to TRBJ2-1; possible D gene TRBD2, 5 bases. CDR1 is SNHLY, CDR2 FYNNEI, per germline. V lost 3 bases and J 12 bases, leaving 15 bases between the germline ends. The CDR3 is made up of 13 amino acids. The CDR3 region is CASSESGLPRQFF. The DNA of the CDR3 is TGTGCCAGCAGTGAGTCCGGACTGCCCCGGCAGTTCTTC. The full variable domain, its missing parts supplied by reference TRBV2 and TRBJ2-1, is EPEVTQTPSHQVTQMGQEVILRCVPISNHLYFYWYRQILGQKVEFLVSFYNNEISEKSEIFDDQFSVERPDGSNFTLKIRSTKLEDSAMYFCASSESGLPRQFFGPGTRLTVL.